Each of the 27 T cell receptor beta chains below was sequenced from the same sample in a study of blood T cells in healthy people across ages. Combining a sample-barcoded 5' primer with a J-beta primer mix, a second PCR ran for roughly 7 to 12 cycles. Each CDR3 protein is one row after TCRdb ran MiXCR on the 5' RACE reads. Of fewer than 1,200,000 distinct CDR3 sequences detected, 20% to 25% appear once; the ten largest clones hold 0.65% to 0.75%. The same sample was also studied in work on T cells of mothers and their children.

Sample: blood. The receptors stem from a girl aged 2-10 years in good health.

This clonotype has only a few counts. The rearrangement links TRBV7-3 to TRBJ2-5; either TRBD1 or TRBD2 may fit D (5 bases each). Germline V gene lookup returns CDR1 SGHTA and CDR2 FQGTGA. This CDR3 contains 13 residues. V was pared by 4 bases and J by 3 bases, with 9 bases between. CDR3 coding DNA: TGTGCCAGCAGCTCCGGGGCAGAAGAGACCCAGTACTTC. Translating gives CASSSGAEETQYF.

The rearrangement joins TRBV4-2 to TRBJ2-3; D possibly uses TRBD1 or TRBD2 (5 bases each). Germline V gives CDR1 LGHNA, CDR2 YNFKEQ. Trimming removed 0 bases at V and 4 bases at J, with 8 bases between. The CDR3 has 14 residues. The CDR3 DNA sequence: TGTGCCAGCAGCCAAGATGGGGACCCAGATACGCAGTATTTT. Encoded protein: CASSQDGDPDTQYF.

The chain uses TRBV7-9 and TRBJ2-3; D unresolved. The germline V gene has CDR1 SEHNR and CDR2 FQNEAQ (reference sequence). The CDR3 has 12 residues. Trimming stripped 0 bases from V and 6 bases from J, with 4 bases between. The CDR3 reads CASSLAVDTQYF. DNA for the CDR3: TGTGCCAGCAGCTTAGCAGTGGATACGCAGTATTTT.

This clonotype turned up a few times. The chain joins TRBV11-3 to TRBJ2-7; either TRBD1 or TRBD2 may fit D (5 bases each). V was shortened by 3 bases and J by 4 bases, with 19 bases between the two germline ends. Germline V gene lookup returns CDR1 SGHNT and CDR2 YENEEA. The length of the CDR3 is 16 residues. This CDR3 reads CASSFQGASRNYEQYF. DNA for the CDR3: TGTGCCAGCAGCTTCCAGGGAGCTAGTCGGAATTACGAGCAGTACTTC.

J is TRBJ2-7 and V is TRBV18; TRBD1 matches 8 bases. This CDR3 spans 12 amino acids. The V gene's germline CDR1 is KGHSH and CDR2 LQKENI. With 6 bases clipped from V and 5 bases from J, the junction kept 3 bases outside the gene matches. The CDR3 DNA sequence: TGTGCCAGCTCCAGGGGGCGGAACGAGCAGTACTTC. Amino acid sequence: CASSRGRNEQYF.

This clonotype came up a few times. The chain recombines TRBV5-1 with TRBJ2-1, with TRBD1 matching over 8 bases. The J call is in doubt because the DNA end fits TRBJ2-7 better. The CDR3 is 14 amino acids. Germline V gives CDR1 SGHRS, CDR2 YFSETQ. The CDR3 nucleotides read TGCGCCAGCAGCGTCCGGACAGGGAACGACGAGCAGTACTTC. As protein: CASSVRTGNDEQYF.

The V gene is TRBV4-3, the J gene TRBJ1-1, with a weak D call TRBD1 (5 bases). Looked up from germline, CDR1 is LGHNA and CDR2 is YSLEER. Trimming took off 0 bases at V and 8 bases at J, with 19 bases between the two ends. The CDR3 runs 16 residues. CDR3: CASSQDWVGTVTEAFF. The DNA of the CDR3 is TGCGCCAGCAGCCAAGATTGGGTCGGGACGGTCACAGAAGCTTTCTTT.

The chain combines TRBV28 with TRBJ1-6, with D possibly matching TRBD1 (6 bases). Germline CDR1 MDHEN, CDR2 SYDVKM. The CDR3 length is 15 residues. Trimming took 3 bases from V and 7 from J, leaving 13 bases between them. CDR3: CASSFRTGSNSPLHF. The CDR3 DNA reads as TGTGCCAGCAGTTTCCGTACAGGGTCGAATTCACCCCTCCACTTT.

The rearrangement uses TRBV4-3 and TRBJ1-5; D is possibly TRBD1 (5 bases). V lost 3 bases and J 1 base, leaving 10 bases between the germline ends. The CDR3 extends over 15 amino acids. The germline V gene encodes CDR1 LGHNA and CDR2 YSLEER. CDR3 sequence: CASSQDRDSNQPQHF. The DNA of the CDR3 is TGCGCCAGCAGCCAGGATCGGGACAGCAATCAGCCCCAGCATTTT.

This clonotype occurred a few times. The rearrangement links TRBV3-1 to TRBJ2-1, with D perhaps matching TRBD1 (6 bases). The CDR3 contains 19 residues. CDR1 LGHDT and CDR2 YNNKEL come from the germline V gene (reference sequence). V was pared by 1 base and J by 4 bases, with 23 bases between. As DNA, the CDR3 is TGTGCCAGCAGCCAAGTCGAGCAGGGGCCCCTAAAACCTTACAATGAGCAGTTCTTC. This codes for CASSQVEQGPLKPYNEQFF.

The rearrangement uses TRBV3-1 and TRBJ1-2; D not certain. The CDR3 loop spans 13 amino acids. Trimming took off 0 bases at V and 8 bases at J, with 10 bases between the two ends. Per the germline V gene, CDR1 is LGHDT and CDR2 is YNNKEL (reference sequence). Here the CDR3 DNA reads TGTGCCAGCAGCCAAGATCCATTTTCCGGCTACACCTTC. It translates to CASSQDPFSGYTF.

The chain carries TRBV2 and TRBJ1-1, with D possibly TRBD1 on 6 matching bases. V was cut by 6 bases and J by 5 bases, with 25 bases left in between. From germline, CDR1 is SNHLY and CDR2 FYNNEI. The CDR3 extends over 17 amino acids. The CDR3 region is CASSQTQPTKGGTEAFF. The CDR3 nucleotides are TGTGCCAGCAGCCAAACTCAACCTACGAAAGGGGGGACTGAAGCTTTCTTT.

This chain links TRBV4-1 with TRBJ2-3; TRBD2 aligns across 11 bases. Germline CDR1 reads MGHRA; CDR2 reads YSYEKL. Trimming removed 3 bases from V and 5 bases from J; junction bases left unmatched: 7. The CDR3 consists of 16 residues. This CDR3 reads CASSHQLAGEVDTQYF. DNA of the CDR3: TGCGCCAGCAGCCATCAACTAGCGGGAGAGGTAGATACGCAGTATTTT.

This chain links TRBV12-3 or TRBV12-4 with TRBJ1-3; D call uncertain. This CDR3 is 12 amino acids long. Trimming cost V 2 bases and J 9 bases, with 8 bases left between them. The CDR3 DNA is TGTGCCAGCAGTTTATCCCGGAGCACCATATATTTT. Translating gives CASSLSRSTIYF.

The chain joins TRBV4-3 to TRBJ2-1; 7 bases are shared with TRBD1. The CDR3 has 13 residues. Looked up from germline, CDR1 is LGHNA and CDR2 is YSLEER. V dropped 6 bases and J dropped 8; count of bases not matched to a gene: 7. The CDR3 protein is CASSPDRPDEQFF. The DNA of the CDR3 is TGCGCCAGCAGTCCGGACAGGCCCGATGAGCAGTTCTTC.

This clonotype was detected a few times. J is TRBJ2-1 and V is TRBV29-1, with TRBD2 matching over 8 bases. Germline-derived CDR1 and CDR2 are SQVTM and ANQGSEA. The CDR3 loop spans 14 amino acids. The V segment lost 6 bases and the J segment 7 bases; nucleotides outside the gene matches: 11. CDR3 bases: TGCAGCGTCGGCGGCACTAGCGGTGTTAATGAGCAGTTCTTC. Its translation: CSVGGTSGVNEQFF.

On this clonotype: The junction shows a germline mismatch at one end, possibly a read error. This chain links TRBV4-2 with TRBJ1-1; D gene uncertain. CDR1 and CDR2 (germline): LGHNA, YNFKEQ. The CDR3 extends over 11 amino acids. The DNA of the CDR3 is TGTGCCAGCGGCCAAGATCCGGACCTCTTCTTT. Residues: CASGQDPDLFF.

This clonotype came up a few times. This sequence joins TRBV5-1 and TRBJ2-7; weak D call: TRBD2 (6 bases). Germline CDR1 is SGHRS and CDR2 is YFSETQ. V was trimmed by 4 bases and J by 1 base, leaving 15 bases between them. The CDR3 totals 15 residues. The CDR3 protein is CASSHGGTASYEQYF. The CDR3 DNA reads TGCGCCAGCAGCCACGGAGGGACGGCGTCCTACGAGCAGTACTTC.

This clonotype has just a few counts. The genes are TRBV2 and TRBJ2-7; no clear D. The length of the CDR3 is 13 residues. Germline values: CDR1 SNHLY, CDR2 FYNNEI. The ends were cut back, 2 bases at V and 3 bases at J, with 8 bases in the middle. CDR3 bases: TGTGCCAGCAGTGAACTTATCCACTACGAGCAGTACTTC. It yields the protein CASSELIHYEQYF.

A few counts support this clonotype. The chain employs TRBV20-1 and TRBJ2-3, with no clear D. CDR1 is DFQATT, CDR2 SNEGSKA, per germline (reference sequence). The germline V and J ends were trimmed by 7 bases and 0 bases, with 8 bases remaining between them. The CDR3 contains 12 residues. In DNA form, the CDR3 reads TGCAGTGTACCAGTTAGCACAGATACGCAGTATTTT. This encodes CSVPVSTDTQYF.

This clonotype occurred a few times. The rearrangement links TRBV7-2 to TRBJ1-4; 7 bases fit TRBD1. The CDR3 covers 13 residues. The trim removed 1 base at V and 8 bases at J, leaving 1 base unmatched. CDR1 is SGHTA and CDR2 is FQGNSA in the germline V gene. CDR3 in amino acids: CASSLEGAEKLFF. For the CDR3, the DNA is TGTGCCAGCAGCTTAGAGGGGGCGGAAAAACTGTTTTTT.

This clonotype was seen a single time. CDR3 in DNA: TGCAGCGTTGAAGGGCAGGGCACCTCGAATGAGCAGTTCTTC. This encodes CSVEGQGTSNEQFF. The chain has TRBV29-1 and TRBJ2-1, with D possibly TRBD1 on 5 matching bases. Germline V gene data show CDR1 as SQVTM and CDR2 as ANQGSEA. Trimming removed 1 base from V and 7 bases from J, with 14 bases in between. There are 14 residues in the CDR3.

This clonotype has at least ten counts. The chain employs TRBV7-2 and TRBJ2-3; 10 nucleotides line up with TRBD2. V lost 1 base, J lost 3 bases, and 1 base stayed unmatched. The germline V gene encodes CDR1 SGHTA and CDR2 FQGNSA. The CDR3 extends over 15 amino acids. CDR3 in amino acids: CASSLVAGGTDTQYF. The CDR3 nucleotides read TGTGCCAGCAGCTTAGTAGCGGGAGGTACAGATACGCAGTATTTT. Full variable domain (outside the CDR3, taken from reference TRBV7-2 and TRBJ2-3): GAGVSQSPSNKVTEKGKDVELRCDPISGHTALYWYRQSLGQGLEFLIYFQGNSAPDKSGLPSDRFSAERTGGSVSTLTIQRTQQEDSAVYLCASSLVAGGTDTQYFGPGTRLTVL.

The rearrangement uses TRBV20-1 and TRBJ2-5; maybe TRBD2 (5 bases). Trimming removed 1 base at V and 5 bases at J, with 17 bases between. Germline-derived CDR1 and CDR2 are DFQATT and SNEGSKA (reference sequence). The CDR3 covers 15 residues. The CDR3 sequence: CSARGALEAAETQYF. The CDR3 coding sequence is TGCAGTGCTAGAGGTGCTTTAGAAGCGGCCGAGACCCAGTACTTC.

J is TRBJ1-1 and V is TRBV12-3 or TRBV12-4; TRBD1 might be the D (6 bases). Trimming pared 5 bases from V and 4 bases from J, leaving 14 bases between. This CDR3 region has 14 residues. The CDR3 DNA reads as TGTGCCAGCAGTGACGCGGCGGGGGCCACTGAAGCTTTCTTT. Protein: CASSDAAGATEAFF.

Only a few counts were recorded for this clonotype. The rearrangement joins TRBV7-2 to TRBJ2-7, with 7 bases that match TRBD1. The CDR3 is made up of 18 amino acids. Germline CDR1 is SGHTA and CDR2 is FQGNSA. V shed 4 bases and J 4 bases; nucleotides not matched to a gene: 19. CDR3 residues: CASSSQPSSTGYGYEQYF. CDR3 in DNA: TGTGCCAGCAGCTCGCAACCCTCATCGACAGGGTATGGTTACGAGCAGTACTTC.

This clonotype was found a few times. The rearrangement joins TRBV7-8 to TRBJ1-6, with 9 bases aligning to TRBD1. The V gene's germline CDR1 is SGHVS and CDR2 FQNEAQ. V gave up 3 bases and J gave up 10 bases; unmatched junction bases: 10. The CDR3 runs to 16 residues. CDR3 amino acids: CASSFADRGILSPLHF. In DNA form, the CDR3 reads TGTGCCAGCAGCTTTGCCGACAGGGGGATACTGTCACCCCTCCACTTT.